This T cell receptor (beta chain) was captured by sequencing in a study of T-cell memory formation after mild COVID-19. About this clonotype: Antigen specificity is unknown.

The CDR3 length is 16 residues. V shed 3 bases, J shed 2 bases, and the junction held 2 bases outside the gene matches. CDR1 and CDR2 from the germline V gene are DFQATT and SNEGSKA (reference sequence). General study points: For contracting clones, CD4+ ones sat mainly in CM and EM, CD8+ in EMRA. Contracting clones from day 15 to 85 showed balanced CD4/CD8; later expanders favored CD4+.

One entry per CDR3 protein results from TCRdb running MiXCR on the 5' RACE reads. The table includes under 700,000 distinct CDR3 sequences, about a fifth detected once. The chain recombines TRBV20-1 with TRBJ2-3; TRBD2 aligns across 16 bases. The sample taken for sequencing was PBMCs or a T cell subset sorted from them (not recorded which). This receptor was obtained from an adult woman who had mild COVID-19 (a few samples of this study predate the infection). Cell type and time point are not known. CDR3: CSARGTSGRVTDTQYF. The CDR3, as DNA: TGCAGTGCTAGGGGGACTAGCGGGAGGGTCACAGATACGCAGTATTTT.